One sample yielded the 19 T cell receptor beta chains listed below, sequenced in a study of blood T cell repertoires in COVID-19. Produced via immunoSEQ multiplex PCR; TCRdb's table is partial and in-frame only. Here the sample spans tens of thousands of clones, 86% being singletons. The sequencing input was peripheral blood. The receptors were sampled from a woman of 80 years or more with acute or convalescent COVID-19.

The chain employs TRBV2 and TRBJ2-1; no reliable D call. The CDR3 has 11 amino acids. CDR1 is SNHLY, CDR2 FYNNEI, per germline. V was trimmed by 6 bases and J by 16 bases, leaving 16 bases between them. This CDR3 reads CASSTFGVGFF. The DNA of the CDR3 is TGTGCCAGCAGCACGTTTGGTGTCGGTTTCTTC.

The chain has TRBV11-1 and TRBJ2-3; D call uncertain. V shed 0 bases and J shed 2 bases, with 9 bases lying between them. This CDR3 spans 15 amino acids. The V gene's germline CDR1 is SGHAT and CDR2 FQDESV (reference sequence). In DNA, the CDR3 is TGTGCCAGCAGCTTAGCGGCAGTTTACACAGATACGCAGTATTTT. It is translated as CASSLAAVYTDTQYF.

In this sample, this clone turned up a few times. The CDR3 protein is CSALQGYGYTF. In nucleotides, the CDR3 is TGCAGTGCTTTACAGGGTTATGGCTACACCTTC. The V call is TRBV20-1, the J call TRBJ1-2; D is possibly TRBD1 (6 bases). V was clipped by 5 bases and J by 5 bases, with 9 bases between them. In germline, CDR1 is DFQATT, CDR2 SNEGSKA (reference sequence). The CDR3 has 11 amino acids.

This chain connects TRBV7-9 to TRBJ2-3; 14 positions match TRBD2. Per germline, CDR1 SEHNR and CDR2 FQNEAQ (reference sequence). The CDR3 is 16 residues long. The trim removed 1 base at V and 3 bases at J, leaving 0 bases unmatched. Here the CDR3 reads CASSLGTSGGTDTQYF. CDR3 in DNA: TGTGCCAGCAGCTTAGGGACTAGCGGGGGGACAGATACGCAGTATTTT. Full variable domain (outside the CDR3, taken from reference TRBV7-9 and TRBJ2-3): DTGVSQNPRHKITKRGQNVTFRCDPISEHNRLYWYRQTLGQGPEFLTYFQNEAQLEKSRLLSDRFSAERPKGSFSTLEIQRTEQGDSAMYLCASSLGTSGGTDTQYFGPGTRLTVL.

This chain joins TRBV9 and TRBJ1-4; TRBD1 might be the D (5 bases). Germline CDR1 and CDR2: SGDLS and YYNGEE. This CDR3 spans 16 amino acids. V was trimmed by 0 bases and J by 3 bases, leaving 12 bases between them. This chain's CDR3 is CASSVGREGANEKLFF. The CDR3 nucleotides read TGTGCCAGCAGCGTAGGCAGGGAAGGTGCTAATGAAAAACTGTTTTTT. Drawing the rest from reference TRBV9 and TRBJ1-4, the complete variable domain is DSGVTQTPKHLITATGQRVTLRCSPRSGDLSVYWYQQSLDQGLQFLIQYYNGEERAKGNILERFSAQQFPDLHSELNLSSLELGDSALYFCASSVGREGANEKLFFGSGTQLSVL.

The chain recombines TRBV11-2 with TRBJ1-2, with D maybe TRBD1 (5 bases). The germline CDR1 and CDR2 sequences are SGHAT and FQNNGV. Trimming left V 5 bases short and J 4 bases short, with 20 bases between. This CDR3 comprises 16 residues. The CDR3 region is CASSLGGTAPSYGYTF. CDR3 in DNA: TGTGCCAGCAGCCTTGGGGGGACGGCCCCTTCCTATGGCTACACCTTC. Variable domain in full (rest from reference TRBV11-2 and TRBJ1-2): EAGVAQSPRYKIIEKRQSVAFWCNPISGHATLYWYQQILGQGPKLLIQFQNNGVVDDSQLPKDRFSAERLKGVDSTLKIQPAKLEDSAVYLCASSLGGTAPSYGYTFGSGTRLTVV.

The rearrangement uses TRBV2 and TRBJ1-5; 8 nucleotides align to TRBD1. Germline trimming cut 3 bases from V and 5 bases from J; bases unmatched to any gene: 9. This CDR3 has 16 residues. Germline V lookup: CDR1 SNHLY, CDR2 FYNNEI. The CDR3: CASSDPVGTGDQPQHF. The DNA of the CDR3 is TGTGCCAGCAGTGATCCCGTGGGGACAGGAGATCAGCCCCAGCATTTT.

The chain joins TRBV28 to TRBJ2-7, with a possible D match to TRBD1 (7 bases). Germline V lookup: CDR1 MDHEN, CDR2 SYDVKM. The V gene lost 3 bases and the J gene lost 7 bases, with 16 bases spanning the gap. The CDR3 loop spans 14 amino acids. CDR3: CASSLSQGGKEQYF. In DNA, the CDR3 is TGTGCCAGCAGTTTGTCCCAGGGGGGAAAAGAGCAGTACTTC.

The J gene is TRBJ2-3, the V gene TRBV6-6; TRBD1 agrees at 10 bases. The V gene's germline CDR1 is MNHNY and CDR2 SVGAGI (reference sequence). CDR3 length equals 16 residues. V shed 6 bases and J 0 bases; nucleotides not matched to a gene: 6. The CDR3 here is CASSRGQGFSTDTQYF. CDR3 coding DNA: TGTGCCAGCAGCCGGGGACAGGGGTTTAGCACAGATACGCAGTATTTT.

CDR3 residues: CASSQEFAGGTSTDTQYF. CDR3 nucleotide sequence: TGTGCCAGCAGCCAGGAATTCGCGGGGGGCACTAGCACAGATACGCAGTATTTT. This rearrangement joins TRBV4-2 to TRBJ2-3; TRBD2 matches at 8 bases. V trimming: 3 bases; J trimming: 0 bases; junction bases outside the gene matches: 11. The CDR3 runs 18 residues. Germline V gene data show CDR1 as LGHNA and CDR2 as YNFKEQ.

This chain connects TRBV5-1 to TRBJ1-4; 7 nucleotides align to TRBD1. The CDR3 spans 15 residues. V lost 2 bases and J lost 7; bases outside the gene matches: 8. Germline-derived CDR1 and CDR2 are SGHRS and YFSETQ. The CDR3 sequence is CASSLQGLEGEKLFF. The CDR3 DNA follows: TGCGCCAGCAGCTTACAGGGGTTGGAAGGTGAAAAACTGTTTTTT.

The chain links TRBV7-9 to TRBJ2-5; a weak D match, TRBD1 (6 bases). The germline V and J ends were trimmed by 1 base and 4 bases, with 13 bases remaining between them. The germline gives CDR1 SEHNR, CDR2 FQNEAQ (reference sequence). The CDR3 length is 15 residues. In DNA, the CDR3 is TGTGCCAGCAGCTTAGGGACAGCGGTAAGAGAGACCCAGTACTTC. Residues: CASSLGTAVRETQYF. Supplemented by reference TRBV7-9 and TRBJ2-5, the full variable domain reads DTGVSQNPRHKITKRGQNVTFRCDPISEHNRLYWYRQTLGQGPEFLTYFQNEAQLEKSRLLSDRFSAERPKGSFSTLEIQRTEQGDSAMYLCASSLGTAVRETQYFGPGTRLLVL.

CDR3 amino acids: CASSLGQLRDTEAFF. The DNA of the CDR3 is TGTGCCAGCAGCCTCGGACAGCTGAGGGACACTGAAGCTTTCTTT. The rearrangement uses TRBV7-8 and TRBJ1-1; D perhaps matches TRBD1 (6 bases). The germline V gene has CDR1 SGHVS and CDR2 FQNEAQ. The CDR3 totals 15 residues. Trimming removed 5 bases from V and 3 bases from J, with 16 bases in between.

The CDR3 bases are TGCGCCAGCAGCTTGGAAGGTAGAGGGAGGTACGAGCAGTACTTC. Translating it yields CASSLEGRGRYEQYF. V is TRBV5-1 and J is TRBJ2-7, with a tentative D call TRBD2 (6 bases). Looked up from germline, CDR1 is SGHRS and CDR2 is YFSETQ. Between the trimmed V and J ends, which lost 0 bases and 4 bases, there was a span of 14 bases. The CDR3 covers 15 residues.

J is TRBJ1-2 and V is TRBV7-9; no definite D call. Trimming removed 5 bases at V and 4 bases at J, with 14 bases between. Germline assignment: CDR1 SEHNR and CDR2 FQNEAQ (reference sequence). CDR3 length: 14 amino acids. CDR3 DNA: TGTGCCAGCAGCCCCAGTGGGCTCCTCTATGGCTACACCTTC. This encodes CASSPSGLLYGYTF.

The chain recombines TRBV6-2 or TRBV6-3 with TRBJ1-2; TRBD1 matches at 9 bases. This CDR3 is built from 13 residues. Trimming cost V 6 bases and J 8 bases; bases outside gene matches: 7. Per germline, CDR1 MNHEY and CDR2 SVGEGT. The CDR3 spells CASSRGQGTGYTF. The CDR3 DNA follows: TGTGCCAGCAGCCGCGGACAGGGGACCGGCTACACCTTC.

This chain joins TRBV7-9 and TRBJ1-5; 9 nucleotides match TRBD1. With 4 bases clipped from V and 5 bases from J, the junction kept 9 bases outside the gene matches. The CDR3 consists of 16 residues. Looked up from germline, CDR1 is SEHNR and CDR2 is FQNEAQ (reference sequence). CDR3 nucleotide sequence: TGTGCCAGCAGCTCTTGGGGACAGGGAATTTATCAGCCCCAGCATTTT. Protein sequence: CASSSWGQGIYQPQHF.

The chain has TRBV4-2 and TRBJ2-1, with D tentatively TRBD2 (6 bases). The V gene's germline CDR1 is LGHNA and CDR2 YNFKEQ. Trimming removed 0 bases from V and 5 bases from J, with 8 bases in between. CDR3 length: 14 amino acids. CDR3 nucleotides: TGTGCCAGCAGCCAAGACAAGCGGGACAATGAGCAGTTCTTC. The encoded protein is CASSQDKRDNEQFF.

The chain joins TRBV30 to TRBJ2-7, with D possibly TRBD2 on 5 matching bases. V dropped 3 bases and J dropped 0 bases, with 9 bases sitting between them. The CDR3 contains 13 residues. In germline, CDR1 is GTSNPN, CDR2 SVGIG (reference sequence). CDR3 residues: CAWRLTSSYEQYF. The CDR3 coding sequence is TGTGCCTGGAGGCTAACTAGCTCCTACGAGCAGTACTTC.